This TCR beta chain was captured by sequencing in a study of T cell repertoires in cytomegalovirus infection (dated by TCRdb to about 2019). The study in broad terms: Because public TCR beta signatures pointed to carriage of CMV infection together with the matching HLA type, the HLA type of each donor mattered for the analysis. Study-wide conclusions, independent of this receptor: In both this cohort and an independent roughly 330-donor cohort, the cumulative frequency of public TCR beta family members distinguished carriers of CMV infection plus the relevant HLA type. The ex vivo response was dominated by HLA-C-restricted CMV-specific TCR beta clonotypes, and the single most frequent clonotype in two of eight donors was supplied by these HLA-C-restricted clonotypes.

Many counts were recorded for this clonotype. The antigen it recognizes is unknown. Within one base of it there is no much larger clone, and no base qualities were kept. These reads were obtained on an Illumina HiSeq 1500. The public reads were reanalyzed by TCRdb: fastp trimming at Q25, MiXCR alignment, in-frame beta chains only. For every CDR3 protein sequence, its rows merge into one entry that carries the most common genes and DNA. This sample has some 77,000 distinct CDR3 sequences in its table, and roughly 3.6% of those were observed once. The top ten hold 3.5% to 5% of the sample. CDR1 and CDR2, looked up from the germline V gene (reference sequence), are GTSNPN and SVGIG. The germline V and J ends show losses of 3 bases and 11 bases respectively, and no gene match explains 8 bases of the junction. From the cysteine up to the phenylalanine, the CDR3 has a length of 14 residues. The DNA shown is the 42-base CDR3, in frame from base 1.

Sequenced sample: PBMCs. This receptor was taken from a human donor in good health (CMV status not recorded). Some clones in this sample may be carry-over from other donors' samples. The chain uses TRBV30 and TRBJ1-6, and 9 junction bases match TRBD1. The CDR3 in this case is CAWRETGGWAPLHF. In nucleotides, the sequence is TGTGCCTGGAGAGAGACAGGGGGATGGGCACCCCTCCACTTT.